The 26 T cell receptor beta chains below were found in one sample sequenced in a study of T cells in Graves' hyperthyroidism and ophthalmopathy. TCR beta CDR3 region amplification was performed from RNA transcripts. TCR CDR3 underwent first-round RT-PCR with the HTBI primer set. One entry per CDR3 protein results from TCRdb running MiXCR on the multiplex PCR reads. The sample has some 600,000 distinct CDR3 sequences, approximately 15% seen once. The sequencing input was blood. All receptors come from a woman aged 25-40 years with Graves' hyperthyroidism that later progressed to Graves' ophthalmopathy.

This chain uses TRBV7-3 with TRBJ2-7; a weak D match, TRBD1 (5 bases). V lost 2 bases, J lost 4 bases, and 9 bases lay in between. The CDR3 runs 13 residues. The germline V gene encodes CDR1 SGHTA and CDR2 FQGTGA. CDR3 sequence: CASSLFSGYEQYF. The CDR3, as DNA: TGTGCCAGCAGCTTATTCTCAGGGTACGAGCAGTACTTC.

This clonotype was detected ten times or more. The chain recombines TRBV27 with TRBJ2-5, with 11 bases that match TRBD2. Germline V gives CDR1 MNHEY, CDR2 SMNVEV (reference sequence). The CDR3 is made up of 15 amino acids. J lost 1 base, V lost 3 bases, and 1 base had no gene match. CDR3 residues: CASSFGTSGQETQYF. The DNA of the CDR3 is TGTGCCAGCAGTTTCGGGACTAGCGGCCAAGAGACCCAGTACTTC.

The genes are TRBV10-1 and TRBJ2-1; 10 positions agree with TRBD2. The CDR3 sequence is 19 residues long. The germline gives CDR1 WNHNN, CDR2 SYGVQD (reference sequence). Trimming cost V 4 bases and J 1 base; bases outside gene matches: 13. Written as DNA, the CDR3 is TGCGCCAGCAGTGGTCAGCGGGAGGGCCGTCTTAGGTCCTACAATGAGCAGTTCTTC. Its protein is CASSGQREGRLRSYNEQFF.

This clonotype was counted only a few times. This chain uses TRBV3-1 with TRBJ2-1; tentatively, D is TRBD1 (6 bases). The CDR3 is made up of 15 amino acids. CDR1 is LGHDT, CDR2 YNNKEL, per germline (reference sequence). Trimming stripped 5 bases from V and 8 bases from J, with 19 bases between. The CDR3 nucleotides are TGTGCCAGCAGCACCCGGGACACTGCAGGCCATGAGCAGTTCTTC. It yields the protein CASSTRDTAGHEQFF.

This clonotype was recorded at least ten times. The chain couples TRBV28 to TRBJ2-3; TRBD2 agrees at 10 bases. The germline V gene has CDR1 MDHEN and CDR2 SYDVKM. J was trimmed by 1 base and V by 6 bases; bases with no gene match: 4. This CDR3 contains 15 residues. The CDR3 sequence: CASRAGGKGTDTQYF. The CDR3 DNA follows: TGTGCCAGCAGAGCGGGAGGGAAGGGCACAGATACGCAGTATTTT.

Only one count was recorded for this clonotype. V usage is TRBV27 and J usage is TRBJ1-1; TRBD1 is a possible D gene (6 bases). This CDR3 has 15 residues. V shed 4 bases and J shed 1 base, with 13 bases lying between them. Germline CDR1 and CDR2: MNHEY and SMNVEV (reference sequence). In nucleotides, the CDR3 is TGTGCCAGCAGTTCGCAGGGACATTGGAACACTGAAGCTTTCTTT. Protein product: CASSSQGHWNTEAFF.

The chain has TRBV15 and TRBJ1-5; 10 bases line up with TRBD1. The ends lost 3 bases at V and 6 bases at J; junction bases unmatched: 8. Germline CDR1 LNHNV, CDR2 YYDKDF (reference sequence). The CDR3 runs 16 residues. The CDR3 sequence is CATSRVGQGTSQPQHF. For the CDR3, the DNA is TGTGCCACCAGCAGGGTGGGACAGGGGACGAGTCAGCCCCAGCATTTT.

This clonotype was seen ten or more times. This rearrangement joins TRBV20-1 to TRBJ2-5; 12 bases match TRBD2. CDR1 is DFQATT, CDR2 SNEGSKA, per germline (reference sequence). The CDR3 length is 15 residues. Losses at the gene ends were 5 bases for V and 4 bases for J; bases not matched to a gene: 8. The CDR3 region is CSAPTSGSSSETQYF. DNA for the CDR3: TGCAGTGCTCCGACTAGCGGGAGCTCGTCAGAGACCCAGTACTTC.

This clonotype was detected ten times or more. CDR3 sequence (DNA): TGTGCCAGTTACCTCGAGGGGGCTAGCACCGGGGAGCTGTTTTTT. It encodes CASYLEGASTGELFF. The chain carries TRBV12-3 or TRBV12-4 and TRBJ2-2; 7 bases fit TRBD1. Losses at the gene ends were 9 bases for V and 4 bases for J; bases not matched to a gene: 11. This CDR3 has 15 residues.

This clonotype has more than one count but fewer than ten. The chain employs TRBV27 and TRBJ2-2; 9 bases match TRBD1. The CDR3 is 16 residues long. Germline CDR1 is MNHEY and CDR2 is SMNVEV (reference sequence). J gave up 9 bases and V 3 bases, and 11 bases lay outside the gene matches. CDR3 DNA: TGTGCCAGCAGTTTTGGGGGGACAGGGATAAAGAGGGAGCTGTTTTTT. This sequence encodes CASSFGGTGIKRELFF.

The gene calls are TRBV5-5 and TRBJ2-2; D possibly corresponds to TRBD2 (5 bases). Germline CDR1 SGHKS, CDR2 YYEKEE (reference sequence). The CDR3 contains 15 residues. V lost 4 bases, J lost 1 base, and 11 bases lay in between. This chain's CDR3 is CASSNWEMNTGELFF. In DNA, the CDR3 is TGTGCCAGCAGCAACTGGGAGATGAACACCGGGGAGCTGTTTTTT.

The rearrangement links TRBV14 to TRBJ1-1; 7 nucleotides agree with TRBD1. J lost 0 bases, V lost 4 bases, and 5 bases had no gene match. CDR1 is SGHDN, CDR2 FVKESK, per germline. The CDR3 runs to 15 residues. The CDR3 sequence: CASSPLGQMNTEAFF. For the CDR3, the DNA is TGTGCCAGCAGCCCATTGGGACAGATGAACACTGAAGCTTTCTTT.

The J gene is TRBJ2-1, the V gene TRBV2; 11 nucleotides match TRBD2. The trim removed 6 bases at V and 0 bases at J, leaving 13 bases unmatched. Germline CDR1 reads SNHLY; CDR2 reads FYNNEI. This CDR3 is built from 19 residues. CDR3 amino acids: CASSHPLAGGKSSYNEQFF. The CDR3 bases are TGTGCCAGCAGCCACCCCCTAGCGGGAGGAAAGAGCTCCTACAATGAGCAGTTCTTC.

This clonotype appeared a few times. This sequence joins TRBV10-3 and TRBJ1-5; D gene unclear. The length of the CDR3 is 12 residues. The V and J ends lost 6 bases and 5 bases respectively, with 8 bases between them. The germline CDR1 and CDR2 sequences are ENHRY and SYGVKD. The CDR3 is CAIREGDQPQHF. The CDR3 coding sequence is TGTGCCATCAGGGAGGGCGATCAGCCCCAGCATTTT.

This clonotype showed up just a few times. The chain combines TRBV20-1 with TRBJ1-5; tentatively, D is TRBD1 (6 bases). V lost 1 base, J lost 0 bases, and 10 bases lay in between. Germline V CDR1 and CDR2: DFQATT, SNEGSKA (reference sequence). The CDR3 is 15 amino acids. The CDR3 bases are TGCAGTGCTAGAGGTGGGACATATAGCAATCAGCCCCAGCATTTT. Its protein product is CSARGGTYSNQPQHF.

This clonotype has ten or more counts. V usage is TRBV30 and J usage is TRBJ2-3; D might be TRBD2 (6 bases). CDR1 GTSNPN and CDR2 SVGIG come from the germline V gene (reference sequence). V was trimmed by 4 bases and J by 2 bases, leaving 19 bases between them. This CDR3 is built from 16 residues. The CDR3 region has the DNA TGTGCCTGGATAATCGGTAATAGCGGAACCACAGATACGCAGTATTTT. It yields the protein CAWIIGNSGTTDTQYF.

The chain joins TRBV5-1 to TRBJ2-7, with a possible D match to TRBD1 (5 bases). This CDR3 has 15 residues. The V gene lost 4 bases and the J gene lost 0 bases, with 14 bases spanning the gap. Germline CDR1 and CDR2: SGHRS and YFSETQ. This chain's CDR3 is CASSGRQGSSYEQYF. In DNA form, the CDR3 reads TGCGCCAGCAGCGGTCGGCAGGGCAGCTCCTACGAGCAGTACTTC.

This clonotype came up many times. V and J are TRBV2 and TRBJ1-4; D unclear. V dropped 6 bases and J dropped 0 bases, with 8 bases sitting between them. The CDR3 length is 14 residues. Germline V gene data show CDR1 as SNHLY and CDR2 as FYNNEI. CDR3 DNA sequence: TGTGCCAGCAGACAGACTGCAACTAATGAAAAACTGTTTTTT. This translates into CASRQTATNEKLFF. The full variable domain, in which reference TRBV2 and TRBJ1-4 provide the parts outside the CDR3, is EPEVTQTPSHQVTQMGQEVILRCVPISNHLYFYWYRQILGQKVEFLVSFYNNEISEKSEIFDDQFSVERPDGSNFTLKIRSTKLEDSAMYFCASRQTATNEKLFFGSGTQLSVL.

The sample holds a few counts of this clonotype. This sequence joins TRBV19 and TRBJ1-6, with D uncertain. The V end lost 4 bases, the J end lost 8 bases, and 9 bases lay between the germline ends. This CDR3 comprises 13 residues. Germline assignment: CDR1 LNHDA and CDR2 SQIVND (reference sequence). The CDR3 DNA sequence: TGTGCCAGTAGTAGGCAGAGGGATTCACCCCTCCACTTT. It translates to CASSRQRDSPLHF.

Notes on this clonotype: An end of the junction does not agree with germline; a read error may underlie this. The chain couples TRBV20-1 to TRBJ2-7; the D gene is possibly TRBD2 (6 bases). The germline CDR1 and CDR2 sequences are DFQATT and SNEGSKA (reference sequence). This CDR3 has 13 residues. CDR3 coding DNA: TGCAGTGCTAGGGGGGTCGGAGGGTACGATCAGTACTTC. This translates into CSARGVGGYDQYF.

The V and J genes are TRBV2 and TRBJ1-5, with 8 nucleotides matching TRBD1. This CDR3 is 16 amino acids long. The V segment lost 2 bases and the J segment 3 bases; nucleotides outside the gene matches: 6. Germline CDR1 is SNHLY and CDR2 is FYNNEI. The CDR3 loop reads CASSENRGVNNQPQHF. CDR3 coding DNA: TGTGCCAGCAGTGAAAACAGGGGGGTTAACAATCAGCCCCAGCATTTT.

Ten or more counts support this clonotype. The CDR3 DNA reads TGTGCCAGCAGTTCGACAGAAGATGAAAAACTGTTTTTT. This gives the protein CASSSTEDEKLFF. The chain couples TRBV12-3 or TRBV12-4 to TRBJ1-4; tentatively, D is TRBD1 (5 bases). V lost 4 bases to trimming and J lost 6 bases, with 9 bases between them. CDR3 size: 13 residues.

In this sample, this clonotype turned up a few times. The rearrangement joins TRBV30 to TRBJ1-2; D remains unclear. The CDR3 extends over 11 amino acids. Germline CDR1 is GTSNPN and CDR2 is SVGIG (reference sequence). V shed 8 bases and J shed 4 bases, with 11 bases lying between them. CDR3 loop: CAAFRGYGYTF. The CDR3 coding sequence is TGTGCCGCCTTCCGGGGCTATGGCTACACCTTC.

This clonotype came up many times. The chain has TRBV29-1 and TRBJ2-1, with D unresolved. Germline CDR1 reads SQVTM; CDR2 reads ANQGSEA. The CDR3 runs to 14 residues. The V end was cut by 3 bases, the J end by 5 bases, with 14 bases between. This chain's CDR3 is CSVESAELNNEQFF. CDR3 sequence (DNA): TGCAGCGTTGAGTCGGCGGAACTGAACAATGAGCAGTTCTTC.

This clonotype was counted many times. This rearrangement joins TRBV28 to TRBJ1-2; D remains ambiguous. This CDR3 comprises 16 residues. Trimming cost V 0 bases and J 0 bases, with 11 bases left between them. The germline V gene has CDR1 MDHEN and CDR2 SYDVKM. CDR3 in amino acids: CASSLWDDLANYGYTF. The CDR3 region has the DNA TGTGCCAGCAGTTTATGGGACGACTTGGCTAACTATGGCTACACCTTC.

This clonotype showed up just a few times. DNA for the CDR3: TGTGCCAGTAGTATCTACGAAGACTACAATGAGCAGTTCTTC. Encoded protein: CASSIYEDYNEQFF. The chain has TRBV19 and TRBJ2-1; D unresolved. This CDR3 is built from 14 residues. CDR1 and CDR2 from the germline V gene are LNHDA and SQIVND (reference sequence). Trimming shortened V by 3 bases and J by 3 bases, and 9 bases separated the two germline ends.